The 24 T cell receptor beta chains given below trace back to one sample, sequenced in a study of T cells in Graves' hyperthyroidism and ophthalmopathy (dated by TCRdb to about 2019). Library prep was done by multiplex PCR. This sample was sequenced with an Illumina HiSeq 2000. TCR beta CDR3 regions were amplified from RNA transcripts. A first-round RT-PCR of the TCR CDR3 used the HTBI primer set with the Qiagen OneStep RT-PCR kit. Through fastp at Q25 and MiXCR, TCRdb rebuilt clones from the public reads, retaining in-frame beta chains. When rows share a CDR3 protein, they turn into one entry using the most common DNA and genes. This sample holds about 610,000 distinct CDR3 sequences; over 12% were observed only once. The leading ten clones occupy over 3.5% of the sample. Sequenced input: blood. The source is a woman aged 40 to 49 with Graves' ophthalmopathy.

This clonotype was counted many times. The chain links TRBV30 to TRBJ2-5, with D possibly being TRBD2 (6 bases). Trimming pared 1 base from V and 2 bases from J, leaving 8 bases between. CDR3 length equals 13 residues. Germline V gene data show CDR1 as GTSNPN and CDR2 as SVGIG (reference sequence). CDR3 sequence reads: CAWSAGLQETQYF. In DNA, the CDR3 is TGTGCCTGGAGTGCGGGACTTCAAGAGACCCAGTACTTC.

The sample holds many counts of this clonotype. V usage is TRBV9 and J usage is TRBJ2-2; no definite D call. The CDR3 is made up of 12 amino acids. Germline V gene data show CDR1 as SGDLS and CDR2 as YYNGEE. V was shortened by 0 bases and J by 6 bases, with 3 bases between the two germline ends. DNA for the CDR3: TGTGCCAGCAGCGTAGAAGCCGGGGAGCTGTTTTTT. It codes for CASSVEAGELFF.

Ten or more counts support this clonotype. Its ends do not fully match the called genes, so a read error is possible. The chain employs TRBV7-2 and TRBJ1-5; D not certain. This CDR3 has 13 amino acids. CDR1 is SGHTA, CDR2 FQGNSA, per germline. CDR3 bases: TGTGCCACCAGCCCGCAGTGGAATCAGCCCCAGCATTTT. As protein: CATSPQWNQPQHF.

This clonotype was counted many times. CDR3 sequence (DNA): TGTGCCAGCAGTCGAGACAGCGATTATTCCAAAAACATTCAGTACTTC. Translated: CASSRDSDYSKNIQYF. The rearrangement links TRBV6-1 to TRBJ2-4; perhaps TRBD1 as D (5 bases). Trimming removed 5 bases from V and 2 bases from J, with 16 bases in between. Germline assignment: CDR1 MNHNS and CDR2 SASEGT. The CDR3 contains 16 residues.

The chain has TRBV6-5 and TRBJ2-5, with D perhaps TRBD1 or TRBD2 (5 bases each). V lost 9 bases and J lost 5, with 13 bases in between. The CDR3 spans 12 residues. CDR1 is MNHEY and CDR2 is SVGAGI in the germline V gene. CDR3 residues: CARGTPRETQYF. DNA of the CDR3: TGTGCCAGAGGGACCCCCAGGGAGACCCAGTACTTC.

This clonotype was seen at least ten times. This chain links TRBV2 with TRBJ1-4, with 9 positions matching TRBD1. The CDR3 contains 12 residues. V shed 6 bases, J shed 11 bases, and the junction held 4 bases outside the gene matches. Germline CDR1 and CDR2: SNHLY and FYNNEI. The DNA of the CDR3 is TGTGCCAGCAGCGACGACAGGGGGAAACTGTTTTTT. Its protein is CASSDDRGKLFF.

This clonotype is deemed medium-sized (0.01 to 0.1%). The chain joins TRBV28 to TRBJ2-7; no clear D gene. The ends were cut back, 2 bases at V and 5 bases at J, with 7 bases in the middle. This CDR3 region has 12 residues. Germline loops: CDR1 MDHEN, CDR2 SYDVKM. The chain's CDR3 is CASSLRRHEQYF. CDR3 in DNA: TGTGCCAGCAGTTTACGACGCCACGAGCAGTACTTC.

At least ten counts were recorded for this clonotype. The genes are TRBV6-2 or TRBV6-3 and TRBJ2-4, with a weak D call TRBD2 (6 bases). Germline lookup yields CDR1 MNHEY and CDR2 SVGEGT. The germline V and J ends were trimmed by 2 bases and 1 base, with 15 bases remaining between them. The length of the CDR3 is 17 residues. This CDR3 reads CASSYGTLLGAKNIQYF. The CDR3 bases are TGTGCCAGCAGTTACGGGACTCTCCTTGGGGCCAAAAACATTCAGTACTTC.

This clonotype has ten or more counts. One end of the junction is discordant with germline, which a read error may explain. The CDR3 reads CASSPTGTEAFF. The CDR3 region has the DNA TGCGCCAGCAGCCCGACAGGGACTGAAGCTTTCTTT. The chain links TRBV28 to TRBJ1-1; 7 nucleotides line up with TRBD1. CDR3 size: 12 residues. Per germline, CDR1 MDHEN and CDR2 SYDVKM.

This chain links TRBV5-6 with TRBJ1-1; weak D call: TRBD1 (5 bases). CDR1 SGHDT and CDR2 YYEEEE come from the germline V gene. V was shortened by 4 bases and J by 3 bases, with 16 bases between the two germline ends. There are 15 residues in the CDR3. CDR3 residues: CASSVPGRRDTEAFF. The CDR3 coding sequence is TGTGCCAGCAGCGTGCCGGGACGGCGGGACACTGAAGCTTTCTTT.

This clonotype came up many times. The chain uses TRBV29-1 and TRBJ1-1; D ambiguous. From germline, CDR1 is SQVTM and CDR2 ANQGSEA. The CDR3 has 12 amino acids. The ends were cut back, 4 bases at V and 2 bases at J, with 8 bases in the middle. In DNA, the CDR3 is TGCAGCGTTGCGCGGCCTAACACTGAAGCTTTCTTT. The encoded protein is CSVARPNTEAFF.

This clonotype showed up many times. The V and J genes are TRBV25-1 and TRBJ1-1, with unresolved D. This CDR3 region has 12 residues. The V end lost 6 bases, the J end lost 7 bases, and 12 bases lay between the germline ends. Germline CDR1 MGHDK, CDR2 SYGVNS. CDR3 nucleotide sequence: TGTGCCAGCAGCGTTACGGCCCGTGAAGCTTTCTTT. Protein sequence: CASSVTAREAFF.

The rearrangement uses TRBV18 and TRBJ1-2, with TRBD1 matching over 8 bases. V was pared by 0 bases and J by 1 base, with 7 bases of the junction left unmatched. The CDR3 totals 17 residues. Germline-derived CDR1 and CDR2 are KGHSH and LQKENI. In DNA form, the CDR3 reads TGTGCCAGCTCACCACCCGACAGGGGAAATCATAACTATGGCTACACCTTC. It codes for CASSPPDRGNHNYGYTF.

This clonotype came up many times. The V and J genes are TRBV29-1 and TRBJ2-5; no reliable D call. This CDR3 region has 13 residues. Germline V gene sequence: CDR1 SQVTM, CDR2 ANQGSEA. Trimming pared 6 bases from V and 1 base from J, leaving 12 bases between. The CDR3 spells CSVSLGLQETQYF. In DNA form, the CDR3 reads TGCAGCGTGAGTCTAGGGCTCCAAGAGACCCAGTACTTC.

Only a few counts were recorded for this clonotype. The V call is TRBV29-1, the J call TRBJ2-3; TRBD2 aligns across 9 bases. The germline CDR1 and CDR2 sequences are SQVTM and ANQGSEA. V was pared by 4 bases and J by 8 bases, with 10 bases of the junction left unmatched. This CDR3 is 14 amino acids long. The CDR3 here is CSVALPGTSFTQYF. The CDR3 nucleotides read TGCAGCGTTGCCCTTCCCGGGACTAGCTTTACGCAGTATTTT.

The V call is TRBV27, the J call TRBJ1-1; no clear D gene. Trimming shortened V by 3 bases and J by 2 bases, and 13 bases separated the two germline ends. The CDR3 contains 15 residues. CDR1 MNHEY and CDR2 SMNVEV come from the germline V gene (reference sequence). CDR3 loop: CASSFGPGSNTEAFF. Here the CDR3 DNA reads TGTGCCAGCAGTTTTGGCCCTGGCAGTAACACTGAAGCTTTCTTT.

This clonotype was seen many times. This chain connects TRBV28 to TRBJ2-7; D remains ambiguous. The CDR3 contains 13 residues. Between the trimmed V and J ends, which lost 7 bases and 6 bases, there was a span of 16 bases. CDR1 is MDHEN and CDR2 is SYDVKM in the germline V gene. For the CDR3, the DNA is TGTGCCAGCAACTCCTTAGGATCTGGCGAGCAGTACTTC. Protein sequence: CASNSLGSGEQYF.

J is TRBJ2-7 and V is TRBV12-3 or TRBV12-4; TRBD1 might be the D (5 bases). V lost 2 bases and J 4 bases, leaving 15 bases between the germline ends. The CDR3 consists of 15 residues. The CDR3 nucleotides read TGTGCCAGCAGTTTATCCCGACAGCCATCTTACGAGCAGTACTTC. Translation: CASSLSRQPSYEQYF.

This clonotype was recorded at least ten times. CDR3 loop: CASSSPSGTQYF. As DNA, the CDR3 is TGTGCCAGCAGTTCCCCCTCCGGGACCCAGTACTTC. The chain joins TRBV28 to TRBJ2-5; no clear D gene. Germline CDR1 and CDR2: MDHEN and SYDVKM. This CDR3 is 12 amino acids long. V lost 4 bases and J 7 bases, leaving 10 bases between the germline ends. The whole variable domain, filled in from reference TRBV28 and TRBJ2-5, reads DVKVTQSSRYLVKRTGEKVFLECVQDMDHENMFWYRQDPGLGLRLIYFSYDVKMKEKGDIPEGYSVSREKKERFSLILESASTNQTSMYLCASSSPSGTQYFGPGTRLLVL.

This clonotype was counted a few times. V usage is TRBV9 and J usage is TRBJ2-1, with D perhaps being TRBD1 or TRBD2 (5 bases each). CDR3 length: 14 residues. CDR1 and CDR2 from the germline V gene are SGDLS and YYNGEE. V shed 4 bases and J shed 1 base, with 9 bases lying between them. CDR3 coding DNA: TGTGCCAGCAGCATCGGGACGTCCTACAATGAGCAGTTCTTC. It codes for CASSIGTSYNEQFF.

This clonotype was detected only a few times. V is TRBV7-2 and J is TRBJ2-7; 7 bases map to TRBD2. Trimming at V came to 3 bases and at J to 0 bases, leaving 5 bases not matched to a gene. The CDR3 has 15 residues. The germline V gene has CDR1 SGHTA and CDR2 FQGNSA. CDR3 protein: CASSFAGGSSYEQYF. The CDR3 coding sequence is TGTGCCAGCAGCTTTGCTGGCGGGAGCTCCTACGAGCAGTACTTC.

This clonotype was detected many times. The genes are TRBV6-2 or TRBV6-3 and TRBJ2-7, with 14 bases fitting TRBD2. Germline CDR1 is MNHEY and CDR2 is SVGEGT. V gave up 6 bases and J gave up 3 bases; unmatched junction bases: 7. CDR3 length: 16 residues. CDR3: CASRGLAGDRNYEQYF. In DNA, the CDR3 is TGTGCCAGCAGGGGACTAGCGGGAGATCGGAACTACGAGCAGTACTTC.

CDR3 protein: CSAFRGRGKTEAFF. In DNA, the CDR3 is TGCAGTGCTTTCAGGGGGCGGGGAAAAACTGAAGCTTTCTTT. V and J are TRBV20-1 and TRBJ1-1; 8 bases agree with TRBD1. Germline V lookup: CDR1 DFQATT, CDR2 SNEGSKA (reference sequence). Trimming removed 5 bases from V and 5 bases from J; junction bases left unmatched: 10. The CDR3 is 14 amino acids.

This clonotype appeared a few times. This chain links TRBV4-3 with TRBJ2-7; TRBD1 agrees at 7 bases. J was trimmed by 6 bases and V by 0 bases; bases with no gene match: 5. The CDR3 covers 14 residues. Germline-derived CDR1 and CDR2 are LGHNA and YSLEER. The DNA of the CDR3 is TGCGCCAGCAGCCAAGATCATTCAGGGGGCGAGCAGTACTTC. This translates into CASSQDHSGGEQYF.